These T cell receptor beta chains were read from a single sample in a study of blood T cell repertoires in COVID-19. Generated by immunoSEQ multiplex PCR, the TCRdb table keeps only in-frame clones and is missing some. The sample yields 240,000 or so clones, 70% to 85% seen once. Source material: peripheral blood. These receptor sequences come from a woman of 80 years or more with acute or convalescent COVID-19. Each CDR3 is given without its conserved first and last residue.

>TRBJ2-6|TRBV24-1
ATSGSGGANVLT
>TRBJ2-1|TRBV6-2/TRBV6-3
ASSSAGIAYNEQF
>TRBJ1-5|TRBV29-1
SVGSTADSNQPQH
>TRBJ2-2|TRBV7-8
ASSLDLSNTGELF
>TRBJ2-6|TRBV28
ASNAGTRSAGANVLT
>TRBJ2-3|TRBV5-1
ASADSGRTDTQY
>TRBJ1-4|TRBV4-1
ASNQGQGSRGSEKLF
>TRBJ2-3|TRBV7-2
ASSLGLSTDTQY
>TRBJ2-3|TRBV19
ARKDRGRFAGDIKTDTQY
>TRBJ2-7|TRBV5-6
ASSPILAGSGYEQY
>TRBJ2-2|TRBV20-1
SASVLAGGSNTGELF
>TRBJ1-2|TRBV21-1
ASSRHRGNYGYT
>TRBJ2-2|TRBV6-1
ASSAGRGLDTGELF
>TRBJ2-5|TRBV7-2
ASSSQPPGGPETQY
>TRBJ2-7|TRBV7-9
ASSPPGLAGGPYEQY
>TRBJ1-3|TRBV5-1
ASSSGTGNSGNTIY
>TRBJ2-7|TRBV13
ASSLGTRGRASEQY
>TRBJ2-7|TRBV28
ASSPGLAGVMYEQY
>TRBJ1-3|TRBV2
ASSEQGAVGNTIY
>TRBJ2-1|TRBV5-1
ASSLELAGSDEQF
>TRBJ1-6|TRBV11-2
ASSLDQGRSPLH
>TRBJ2-5|TRBV11-2
ASGTRVETQY
>TRBJ1-4|TRBV21-1
ASRVPGGGREKLF
>TRBJ1-6|TRBV11-2
ASSSRGVDSPLH
>TRBJ2-1|TRBV28
ASSLTSGTYNEQF
>TRBJ2-7|TRBV11-2
ASSLRVNPSEQY
>TRBJ1-6|TRBV7-2
ASSLAGWESPLH
>TRBJ1-3|TRBV9
ASSVEGAPSGNTIY
>TRBJ2-1|TRBV7-9
ASSLVETSGGRYNEQF
>TRBJ2-1|TRBV9
ASSSRPRLAGVYNEQF
>TRBJ2-7|TRBV21-1
ASSKVDKFVYEQY
>TRBJ1-4|TRBV7-6
ASSLEGTGFGNEKLF
>TRBJ1-2|TRBV15
AIRDRGGPIYGYT
>TRBJ2-3|TRBV25-1
ASSSPTGRDTQY
>TRBJ2-2|TRBV9
ASSEQVNTGELF
>TRBJ2-1|TRBV10-1
ASSESGDSPTYNEQF
>TRBJ1-4|TRBV5-4
ASSWGLRQNEKLF
>TRBJ1-1|TRBV4-3
ASSQGGGSDTEAF
>TRBJ2-1|TRBV30
AWTEVRDISSNEQF
>TRBJ2-3|TRBV6-5
ASRLAGGRTDTQY
>TRBJ2-5|TRBV27
ASSFPIIGGQETQY
>TRBJ2-5|TRBV3-1/TRBV3-2
ASSQDLGAQQETQY
>TRBJ1-5|TRBV16
ASSVDRDQPQH
>TRBJ1-1|TRBV10-3
AISDIQNTEAF
>TRBJ2-1|TRBV19
ASSIEGPSGRYPLYNEQF
>TRBJ2-1|TRBV10-3
AISDLSGSPGKGNEQF
>TRBJ2-1|TRBV5-4
ASSFRSSRNEQF
>TRBJ2-7|TRBV28
ASIRGQGGHEQY
>TRBJ2-3|TRBV7-8
ASSLRWLAGSTDTQY
>TRBJ2-4|TRBV6-5
ASSRTSGSKVIQY
>TRBJ1-2|TRBV5-6
ASSPDSSNYGYT
>TRBJ1-1|TRBV6-5
ASSPGGTLNTEAF
>TRBJ2-3|TRBV6-5
ASRYLTSGSTDTQY